Each of the 16 T cell receptor beta chains below was sequenced from the same sample in a study of cytomegalovirus exposure and HLA in healthy donors. Sequencing used immunoSEQ multiplex PCR; TCRdb keeps in-frame clones, though not all of them. The data show some 79,000 clones, 90% to 95% seen once. Source material: PBMCs. The receptors stem from a woman between 18 and 30 years old in good health and CMV-seropositive.

The V and J genes are TRBV6-5 and TRBJ1-1; no clear D. Per the germline V gene, CDR1 is MNHEY and CDR2 is SVGAGI. Trimming pared 7 bases from V and 1 base from J, leaving 13 bases between. The length of the CDR3 is 14 residues. Here the CDR3 reads CASISGGRNTEAFF. The CDR3 DNA follows: TGTGCCAGCATCTCGGGAGGGAGGAACACTGAAGCTTTCTTT.

This rearrangement joins TRBV28 to TRBJ1-5; 7 bases are a match to TRBD1. Germline-derived CDR1 and CDR2 are MDHEN and SYDVKM. V lost 4 bases and J lost 6; bases outside the gene matches: 12. CDR3 length: 16 residues. The CDR3 spells CASSYKHRGGGQPQHF. CDR3 bases: TGTGCCAGCAGTTATAAACACAGGGGAGGCGGTCAGCCCCAGCATTTT.

This chain connects TRBV4-1 to TRBJ2-1; 9 bases map to TRBD2. This CDR3 comprises 16 residues. Germline CDR1 is MGHRA and CDR2 is YSYEKL. J lost 8 bases, V lost 1 base, and 9 bases had no gene match. The CDR3 nucleotides are TGCGCCAGCAGCCAAGCTCTAGCGGGAATCAGGGATGAGCAGTTCTTC. Translating gives CASSQALAGIRDEQFF.

The chain recombines TRBV6-6 with TRBJ2-2, with a tentative D call TRBD2 (6 bases). The CDR3 is 16 residues long. V was clipped by 4 bases and J by 3 bases, with 15 bases between them. Looked up from germline, CDR1 is MNHNY and CDR2 is SVGAGI (reference sequence). CDR3 sequence: CASSSSYWGDTGELFF. The CDR3 bases are TGTGCCAGCAGTTCCTCCTATTGGGGGGACACCGGGGAGCTGTTTTTT.

CDR3 nucleotides: TGTGCCAGCACCTTAGCGGGAATTACCGGGGAGCTGTTTTTT. It codes for CASTLAGITGELFF. This chain links TRBV28 with TRBJ2-2; TRBD2 matches 8 bases. In germline, CDR1 is MDHEN, CDR2 SYDVKM. Trimming took 7 bases from V and 5 from J; bases not matched to a gene: 6. CDR3 length: 14 amino acids.

The chain combines TRBV19 with TRBJ1-3; D uncertain. The CDR3 length is 15 residues. CDR1 is LNHDA and CDR2 is SQIVND in the germline V gene (reference sequence). Trimming left V 3 bases short and J 0 bases short, with 9 bases between. CDR3 residues: CASSITRNSGNTIYF. CDR3 nucleotide sequence: TGTGCCAGTAGTATCACCAGAAACTCTGGAAACACCATATATTTT.

The chain couples TRBV18 to TRBJ1-1; a weak D match, TRBD1 (6 bases). Trimming took off 3 bases at V and 1 base at J, with 12 bases between the two ends. CDR3 size: 15 residues. From germline, CDR1 is KGHSH and CDR2 LQKENI. The CDR3 protein is CASSPGRGTNTEAFF. The DNA of the CDR3 is TGTGCCAGCTCACCTGGGAGGGGGACGAACACTGAAGCTTTCTTT.

The V and J genes are TRBV5-8 and TRBJ1-4; TRBD1 might be the D (6 bases). There are 15 residues in the CDR3. Germline V gene sequence: CDR1 SGHTS, CDR2 YDEGEE. V was clipped by 4 bases and J by 7 bases, with 17 bases between them. As DNA, the CDR3 is TGTGCCAGCAGCGCATCCGGGACACGGGGTGAAAAACTGTTTTTT. Translating it yields CASSASGTRGEKLFF.

The rearrangement links TRBV5-1 to TRBJ2-1; TRBD2 aligns across 7 bases. The V gene end was trimmed by 4 bases and the J gene end by 6 bases; junction bases not matched to a gene: 7. The CDR3 covers 14 residues. CDR1 SGHRS and CDR2 YFSETQ come from the germline V gene. The CDR3 DNA follows: TGCGCCAGCAGCCTCTACACTAGCGTCAATGAGCAGTTCTTC. Translation gives CASSLYTSVNEQFF.

As concerns this clone: Other DNA sequences in this sample translate to the same CDR3. V is TRBV6-5 and J is TRBJ2-7, with 11 bases identical to TRBD2. Germline V gives CDR1 MNHEY, CDR2 SVGAGI. Trimming took 2 bases from V and 0 from J; bases not matched to a gene: 0. This CDR3 has 15 residues. CDR3 amino acids: CASSYGTSGSYEQYF. The CDR3 nucleotides read TGTGCCAGCAGTTACGGGACTAGCGGCTCCTACGAGCAGTACTTC.

The rearrangement links TRBV30 to TRBJ1-4; TRBD1 matches at 8 bases. This CDR3 has 16 amino acids. V lost 1 base and J lost 5; bases outside the gene matches: 9. The V gene's germline CDR1 is GTSNPN and CDR2 SVGIG (reference sequence). In DNA form, the CDR3 reads TGTGCCTGGAGTGCAGAAACAGGGGGAAAAAATGAAAAACTGTTTTTT. Translating gives CAWSAETGGKNEKLFF.

The rearrangement joins TRBV5-1 to TRBJ1-3; 7 positions agree with TRBD1. CDR3 size: 16 residues. Germline V lookup: CDR1 SGHRS, CDR2 YFSETQ. V trimming: 4 bases; J trimming: 1 base; junction bases outside the gene matches: 8. CDR3 DNA sequence: TGCGCCAGCAGCCCTTACTCGGGACAGTCTGGAAACACCATATATTTT. Translation gives CASSPYSGQSGNTIYF.

This chain links TRBV2 with TRBJ2-2, with D tentatively TRBD1 (5 bases). The CDR3 is 15 amino acids. CDR1 and CDR2 (germline): SNHLY, FYNNEI. Trimming shortened V by 11 bases and J by 7 bases, and 23 bases separated the two germline ends. The CDR3 loop reads CAQKGAPRQGGELFF. The CDR3 DNA reads TGTGCCCAAAAAGGGGCACCAAGGCAGGGCGGGGAGCTGTTTTTT.

The rearrangement links TRBV7-8 to TRBJ1-6; D not resolved. V lost 2 bases, J lost 7 bases, and 12 bases lay in between. Per the germline V gene, CDR1 is SGHVS and CDR2 is FQNEAQ. The length of the CDR3 is 15 residues. The CDR3 DNA reads TGTGCCAGCAGCTTATCTTCCGGAGAAAATTCACCCCTCCACTTT. It specifies CASSLSSGENSPLHF.

This clone appeared once. This chain links TRBV5-4 with TRBJ2-6; no clear D. The CDR3 runs 15 residues. V gave up 4 bases and J gave up 2 bases, with 10 bases separating them. Germline V CDR1 and CDR2: SGHNT, YYREEE (reference sequence). The DNA for the CDR3 is TGTGCCAGCAGCCTCCCCGCAGCTGGGGCCAACGTCCTGACTTTC. Its protein product is CASSLPAAGANVLTF.

J is TRBJ1-2 and V is TRBV28; a weak D match, TRBD1 (5 bases). Between the trimmed V and J ends, which lost 4 bases and 4 bases, there was a span of 10 bases. Per the germline V gene, CDR1 is MDHEN and CDR2 is SYDVKM. The length of the CDR3 is 13 residues. CDR3 region: CASSYKGFYGYTF. The DNA for the CDR3 is TGTGCCAGCAGTTACAAGGGGTTCTATGGCTACACCTTC.